The present T cell receptor (beta chain) was sequenced within a study of T cells in Graves' hyperthyroidism and ophthalmopathy. General study points: Blood also carried most thyroid clonotypes expanded above 0.001.

RNA transcripts gave rise to amplified TCR beta CDR3 regions. A first-round RT-PCR of the TCR CDR3 used the HTBI primer set. TCRdb reanalysed the multiplex PCR reads using MiXCR and keeps one entry per CDR3 protein. The sample includes about 420,000 distinct CDR3 sequences, roughly 14% of them seen just once. This clonotype has at least ten counts. Its matching antigen is unknown. The CDR3 is made up of 13 amino acids. Trimming removed 0 bases at V and 11 bases at J, with 11 bases between. Germline V gene lookup returns CDR1 MNHEY and CDR2 SVGEGT. Material: blood. This rearrangement joins TRBV6-2 or TRBV6-3 to TRBJ1-5; D perhaps matches TRBD1 (5 bases). This receptor was identified in a young woman with Graves' hyperthyroidism. CDR3 bases: TGTGCCAGCAGTTACTCGATGACAGCGGCCCAGCATTTT. Translation: CASSYSMTAAQHF.